This T cell receptor beta chain comes out of a study of CD8 T cells in ankylosing spondylitis. Study-wide results and limits: In ankylosing spondylitis patients, matched synovial fluid reportedly showed significant enrichment of disease-linked clones. The study identified a TCR beta motif of roughly eight highly homologous variants that appeared characteristic of ankylosing spondylitis blood. Disease-linked clones displayed a CD8+ phenotype and appeared relatively rarely in peripheral blood.

The CDR3 totals 17 residues. V shed 3 bases and J shed 3 bases, with 21 bases lying between them. This clonotype was observed at least ten times. Its antigen is not identified. Generation of TCR beta libraries employed quantitative 5'-RACE incorporating molecular barcodes. TCRdb used MiXCR to reprocess the 5' RACE reads, holding one entry per CDR3 protein. The table includes about 250,000 distinct CDR3 sequences, 18% detected once. Material: blood, either unsorted or a sorted T cell fraction (not recorded which). This receptor was obtained from a male donor with ankylosing spondylitis or in good health (not recorded which). This chain links TRBV12-3 or TRBV12-4 with TRBJ2-7, with D maybe TRBD1 (5 bases). CDR3 in amino acids: CASSFRPDRKFLYEQYF. DNA for the CDR3: TGTGCCAGCAGTTTTCGCCCCGACAGAAAATTCCTCTACGAGCAGTACTTC.